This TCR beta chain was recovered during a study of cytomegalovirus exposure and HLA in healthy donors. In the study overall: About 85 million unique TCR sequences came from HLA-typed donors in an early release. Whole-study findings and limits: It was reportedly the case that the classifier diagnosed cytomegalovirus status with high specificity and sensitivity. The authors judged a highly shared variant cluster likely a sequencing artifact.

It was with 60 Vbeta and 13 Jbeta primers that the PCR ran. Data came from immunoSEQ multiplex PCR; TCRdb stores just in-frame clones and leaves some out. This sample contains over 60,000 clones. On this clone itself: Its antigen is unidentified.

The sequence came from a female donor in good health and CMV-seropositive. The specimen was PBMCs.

CDR3 DNA: TGTGCCAGCAGTGAACAACCCGGACAGGACTACGAGCAGTACTTC. Translated, it gives CASSEQPGQDYEQYF. This rearrangement joins TRBV6-1 to TRBJ2-7, with 7 bases that match TRBD1. V trimming: 2 bases; J trimming: 3 bases; junction bases outside the gene matches: 7. This CDR3 is 15 amino acids long. Looked up from germline, CDR1 is MNHNS and CDR2 is SASEGT.